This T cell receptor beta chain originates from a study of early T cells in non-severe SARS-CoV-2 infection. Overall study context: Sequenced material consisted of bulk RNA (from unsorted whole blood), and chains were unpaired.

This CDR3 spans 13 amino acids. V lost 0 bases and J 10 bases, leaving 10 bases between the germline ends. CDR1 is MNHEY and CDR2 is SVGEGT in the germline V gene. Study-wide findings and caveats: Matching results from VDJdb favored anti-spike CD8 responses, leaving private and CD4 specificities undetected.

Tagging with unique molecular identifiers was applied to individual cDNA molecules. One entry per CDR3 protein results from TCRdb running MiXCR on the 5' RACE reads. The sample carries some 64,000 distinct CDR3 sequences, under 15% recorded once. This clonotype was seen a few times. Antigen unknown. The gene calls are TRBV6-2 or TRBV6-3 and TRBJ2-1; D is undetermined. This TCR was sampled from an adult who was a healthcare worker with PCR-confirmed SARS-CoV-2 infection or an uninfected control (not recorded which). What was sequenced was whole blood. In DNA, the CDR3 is TGTGCCAGCAGTTACTCCCTTGGTGGAGAGCAGTTCTTC. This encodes CASSYSLGGEQFF.